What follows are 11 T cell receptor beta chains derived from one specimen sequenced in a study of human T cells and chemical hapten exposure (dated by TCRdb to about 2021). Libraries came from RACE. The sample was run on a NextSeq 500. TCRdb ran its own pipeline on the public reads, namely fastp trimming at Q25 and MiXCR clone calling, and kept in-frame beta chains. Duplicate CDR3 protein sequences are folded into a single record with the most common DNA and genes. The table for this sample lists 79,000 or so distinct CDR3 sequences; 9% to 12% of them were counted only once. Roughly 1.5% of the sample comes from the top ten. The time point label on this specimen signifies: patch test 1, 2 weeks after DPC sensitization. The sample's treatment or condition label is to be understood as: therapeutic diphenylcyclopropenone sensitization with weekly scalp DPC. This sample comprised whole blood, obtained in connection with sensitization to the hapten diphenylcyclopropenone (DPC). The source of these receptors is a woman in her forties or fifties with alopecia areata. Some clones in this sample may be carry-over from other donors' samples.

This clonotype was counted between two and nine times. The CDR3 protein is CASPRVVNTEAFF. The CDR3 DNA follows: TGTGCCAGCCCCAGGGTTGTGAACACTGAAGCTTTCTTT. This chain joins TRBV6-1 and TRBJ1-1, with D maybe TRBD1 (5 bases). The CDR3 runs 13 residues. Germline lookup yields CDR1 MNHNS and CDR2 SASEGT. V lost 8 bases and J 0 bases, leaving 10 bases between the germline ends.

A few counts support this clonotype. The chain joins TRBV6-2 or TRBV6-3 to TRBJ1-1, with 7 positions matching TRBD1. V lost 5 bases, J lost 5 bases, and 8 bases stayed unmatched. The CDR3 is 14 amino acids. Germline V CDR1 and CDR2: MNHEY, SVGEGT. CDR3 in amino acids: CASSLRGPWTEAFF. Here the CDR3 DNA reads TGTGCCAGCAGTCTAAGGGGGCCCTGGACTGAAGCTTTCTTT.

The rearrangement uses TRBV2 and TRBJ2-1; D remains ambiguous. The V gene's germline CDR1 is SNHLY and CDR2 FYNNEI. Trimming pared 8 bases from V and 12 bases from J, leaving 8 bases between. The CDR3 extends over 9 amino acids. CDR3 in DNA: TGTGCCAGCGGTCCCTCGCAGTTCTTC. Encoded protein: CASGPSQFF.

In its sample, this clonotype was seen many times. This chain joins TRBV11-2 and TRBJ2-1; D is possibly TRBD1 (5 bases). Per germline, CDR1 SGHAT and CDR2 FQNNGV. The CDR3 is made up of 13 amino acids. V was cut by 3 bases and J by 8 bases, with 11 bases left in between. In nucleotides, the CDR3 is TGTGCCAGCAGCTTCGGGCAGGGTCATGAGCAGTTCTTC. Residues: CASSFGQGHEQFF.

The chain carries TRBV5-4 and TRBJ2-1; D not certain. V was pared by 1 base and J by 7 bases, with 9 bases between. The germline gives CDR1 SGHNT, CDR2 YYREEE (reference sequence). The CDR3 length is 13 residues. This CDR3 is CASSLTQRNEQFF. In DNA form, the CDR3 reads TGTGCCAGCAGCTTGACGCAGAGGAATGAGCAGTTCTTC.

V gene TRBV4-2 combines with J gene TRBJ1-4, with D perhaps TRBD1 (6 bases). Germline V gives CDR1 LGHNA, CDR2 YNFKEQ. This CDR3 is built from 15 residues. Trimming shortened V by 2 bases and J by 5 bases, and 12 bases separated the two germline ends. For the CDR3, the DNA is TGTGCCAGCAGCCAAACAGGGACGGGAAATGAAAAACTGTTTTTT. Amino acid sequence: CASSQTGTGNEKLFF.

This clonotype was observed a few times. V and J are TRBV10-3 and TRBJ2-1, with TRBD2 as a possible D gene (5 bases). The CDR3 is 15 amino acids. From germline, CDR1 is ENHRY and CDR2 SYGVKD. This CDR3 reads CAYPPRRGPYNEQFF. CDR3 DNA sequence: TGTGCTTACCCCCCCCGCCGAGGGCCCTACAATGAGCAGTTCTTC.

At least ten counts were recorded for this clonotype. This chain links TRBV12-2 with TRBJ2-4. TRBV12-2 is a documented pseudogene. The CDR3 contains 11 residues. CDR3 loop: CAAVAKNIQYF. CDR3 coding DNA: TGTGCGGCGGTAGCCAAAAACATTCAGTACTTC.

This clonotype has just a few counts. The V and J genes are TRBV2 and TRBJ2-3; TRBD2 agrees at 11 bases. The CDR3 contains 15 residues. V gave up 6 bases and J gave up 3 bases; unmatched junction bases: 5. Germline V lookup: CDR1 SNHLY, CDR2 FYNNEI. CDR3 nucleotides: TGTGCCAGCAGAAAGACTAGCGGGAAAACAGATACGCAGTATTTT. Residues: CASRKTSGKTDTQYF.

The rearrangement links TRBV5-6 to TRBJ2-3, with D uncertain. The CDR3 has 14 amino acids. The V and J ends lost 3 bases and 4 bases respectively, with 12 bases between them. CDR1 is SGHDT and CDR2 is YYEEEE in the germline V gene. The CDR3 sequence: CASSSGLQPDTQYF. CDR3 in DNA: TGTGCCAGCAGCTCGGGCTTACAGCCAGATACGCAGTATTTT.

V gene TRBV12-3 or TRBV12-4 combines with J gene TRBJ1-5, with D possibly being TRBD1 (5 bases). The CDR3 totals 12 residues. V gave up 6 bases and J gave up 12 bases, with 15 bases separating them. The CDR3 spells CASRGVPRRQHF. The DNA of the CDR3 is TGTGCCAGCAGAGGGGTCCCTCGACGCCAGCATTTT.